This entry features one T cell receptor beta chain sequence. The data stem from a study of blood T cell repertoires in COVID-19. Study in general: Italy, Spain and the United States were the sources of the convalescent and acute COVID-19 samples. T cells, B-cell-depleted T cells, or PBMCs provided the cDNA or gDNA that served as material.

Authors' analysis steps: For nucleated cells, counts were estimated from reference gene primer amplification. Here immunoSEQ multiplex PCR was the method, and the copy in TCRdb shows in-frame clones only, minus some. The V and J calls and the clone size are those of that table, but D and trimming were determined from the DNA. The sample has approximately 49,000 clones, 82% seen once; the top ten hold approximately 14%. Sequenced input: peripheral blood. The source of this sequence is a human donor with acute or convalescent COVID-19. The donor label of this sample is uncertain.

The CDR3 DNA is TGTGCCATCAGTGCCAGCACAGGGAGCTCCTACGAGCAGTACTTC. Translating it yields CAISASTGSSYEQYF. V usage is TRBV10-3 and J usage is TRBJ2-7, with TRBD1 as a possible D gene (6 bases). From germline, CDR1 is ENHRY and CDR2 SYGVKD. Trimming took off 4 bases at V and 0 bases at J, with 13 bases between the two ends. CDR3 size: 15 residues.